Listed below are T cell receptor beta chains from one sample, sequenced in a study of shared clonotypes between healthy human individuals. Here immunoSEQ multiplex PCR was the method, and the copy in TCRdb shows in-frame clones only, minus some. The sample consists of 600,000 to 800,000 clones, 72% of them appearing once. The sample comprised memory CD4+ T cells sorted from blood. The receptors were gathered from a woman in her thirties in good health. Both conserved end residues are part of each CDR3. Each record gives: D gene, clone size, V gene, J gene, CDR3 DNA, CDR3 protein. The D gene is left open where the match is weak. Only some rows state a clone size, as once, few, many or a class for expanded clones.

>-|few|TRBV14|TRBJ1-5
TGTGCCAGCAGCCAGGGGCTTTATCAGCCCCAGCATTTT
CASSQGLYQPQHF
>TRBD2|-|TRBV28|TRBJ2-5
TGTGCCAGCAGTCAACTCCCTAGCGGGAGCTTCCGGGAGACCCAGTACTTC
CASSQLPSGSFRETQYF
>-|-|TRBV5-4|TRBJ2-7
TGTGCCAGCAGCTTTGTCGGAGACAGGCGGCCCGAGCAGTACTTC
CASSFVGDRRPEQYF
>-|few|TRBV2|TRBJ1-2
TGTGCCAGCAAACTCGGACAGTGGGGCTACACCTTC
CASKLGQWGYTF
>TRBD2|-|TRBV2|TRBJ2-1
TGTGCCAGCAGGGTGGGACTAGCGGGGGACAATGAGCAGTTCTTC
CASRVGLAGDNEQFF
>TRBD2|once|TRBV11-2|TRBJ2-1
TGTGCCAGCAGCCTCTCTAGCGGAACTTACAATGAGCAGTTCTTC
CASSLSSGTYNEQFF
>-|-|TRBV29-1|TRBJ2-7
TGCAGCGTTGAAGGGTGGGGTCGAAGCGACTCCTACGAGCAGTACTTC
CSVEGWGRSDSYEQYF
>-|-|TRBV4-1|TRBJ1-1
TGCGCCAGCAGCCCCGTGGGAAGGACACCGAACACTGAAGCTTTCTTT
CASSPVGRTPNTEAFF
>TRBD1|few|TRBV5-1|TRBJ2-7
TGCGCCAGCAGCCCCGGGACAGGGGCCATCGAGCAGTACTTC
CASSPGTGAIEQYF
>TRBD2|-|TRBV5-1|TRBJ2-1
TGCGCCAGCAGCGTGACTAGCGGGAGGGAGAGTGAGCAGTTCTTC
CASSVTSGRESEQFF